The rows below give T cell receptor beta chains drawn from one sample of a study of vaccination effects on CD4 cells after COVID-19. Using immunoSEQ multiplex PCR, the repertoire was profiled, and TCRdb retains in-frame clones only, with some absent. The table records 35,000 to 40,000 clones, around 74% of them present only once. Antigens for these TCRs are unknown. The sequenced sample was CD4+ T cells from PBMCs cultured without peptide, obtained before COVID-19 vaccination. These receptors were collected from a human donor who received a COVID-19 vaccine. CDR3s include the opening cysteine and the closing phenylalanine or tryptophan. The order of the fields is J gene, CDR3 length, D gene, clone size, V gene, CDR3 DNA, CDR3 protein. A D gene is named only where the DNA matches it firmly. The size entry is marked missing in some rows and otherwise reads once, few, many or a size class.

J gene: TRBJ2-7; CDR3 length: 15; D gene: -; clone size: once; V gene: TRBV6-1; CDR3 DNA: TGTGCCAGCAGTGAAGGCGGTGCCCTCTCCTACGAGCAGTACTTC; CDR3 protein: CASSEGGALSYEQYF
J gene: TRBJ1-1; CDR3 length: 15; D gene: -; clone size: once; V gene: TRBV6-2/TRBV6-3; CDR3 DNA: TGTGCCAGCAGTTACTCGAGGACGCTATGGACTGAAGCTTTCTTT; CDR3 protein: CASSYSRTLWTEAFF
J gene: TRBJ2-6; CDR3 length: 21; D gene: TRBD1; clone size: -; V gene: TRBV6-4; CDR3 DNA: TGTGCCAGCAGTGACTCGATCCTGTCTGTGACAGGGATCGACGGGGCCAACGTCCTGACTTTC; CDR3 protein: CASSDSILSVTGIDGANVLTF
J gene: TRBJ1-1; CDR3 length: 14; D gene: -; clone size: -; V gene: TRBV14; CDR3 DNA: TGTGCCAGCAGCCAACCCGGGCGCAACACTGAAGCTTTCTTT; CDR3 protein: CASSQPGRNTEAFF
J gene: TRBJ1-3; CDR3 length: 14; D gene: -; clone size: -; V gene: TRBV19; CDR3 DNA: TGTGCCAGTGTCCTCAAGGAGGGTGGAAACACCATATATTTT; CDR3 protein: CASVLKEGGNTIYF
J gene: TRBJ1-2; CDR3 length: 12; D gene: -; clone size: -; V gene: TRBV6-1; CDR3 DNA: TGTGCCAGCAGAGAAGGGGACTACGGCTACACCTTC; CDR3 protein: CASREGDYGYTF
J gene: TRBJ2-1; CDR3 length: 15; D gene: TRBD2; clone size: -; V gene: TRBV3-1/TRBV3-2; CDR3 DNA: TGTGCCAGCGGGGCTAGCGGGAGTGGTTACAATGAGCAGTTCTTC; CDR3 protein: CASGASGSGYNEQFF
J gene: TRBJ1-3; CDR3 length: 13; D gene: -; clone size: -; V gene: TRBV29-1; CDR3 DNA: TGCAGCGCGACTCAGAGCTCTGGAAACACCATATATTTT; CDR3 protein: CSATQSSGNTIYF
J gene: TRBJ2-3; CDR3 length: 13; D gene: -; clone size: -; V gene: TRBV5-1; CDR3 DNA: TGCGCCAGCTATAAGTCTAGCACAGATACGCAGTATTTT; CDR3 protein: CASYKSSTDTQYF
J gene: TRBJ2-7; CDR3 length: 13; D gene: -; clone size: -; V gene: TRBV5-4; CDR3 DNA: TGTGCCAGCAGCTTGGATACAACCTACGAGCAGTACTTC; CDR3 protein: CASSLDTTYEQYF
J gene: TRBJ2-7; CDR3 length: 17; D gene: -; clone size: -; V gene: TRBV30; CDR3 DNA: TGTGCCTGGAGTGTACGCGCAGGGGTCGGGGCGCCCTACGAGCAGTACTTC; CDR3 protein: CAWSVRAGVGAPYEQYF
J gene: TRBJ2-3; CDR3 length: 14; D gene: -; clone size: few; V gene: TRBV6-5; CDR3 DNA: TGTGCCAGCAGTTACTCGTGGCGGGCAGATACGCAGTATTTT; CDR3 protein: CASSYSWRADTQYF
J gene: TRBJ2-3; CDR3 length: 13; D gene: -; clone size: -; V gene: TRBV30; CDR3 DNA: TGTGCCTGGAGTCGTTTCCACACAGATACGCAGTATTTT; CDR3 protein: CAWSRFHTDTQYF
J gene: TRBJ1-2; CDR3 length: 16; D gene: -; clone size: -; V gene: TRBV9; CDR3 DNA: TGTGCCAGCAGCGTCTCAGGTTCGACCCCTAACTATGGCTACACCTTC; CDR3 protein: CASSVSGSTPNYGYTF
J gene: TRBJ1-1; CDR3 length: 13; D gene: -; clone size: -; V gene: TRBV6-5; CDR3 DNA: TGTGCCAGCAGCGCTCAGGTCGGCACTGAAGCTTTCTTT; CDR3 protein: CASSAQVGTEAFF
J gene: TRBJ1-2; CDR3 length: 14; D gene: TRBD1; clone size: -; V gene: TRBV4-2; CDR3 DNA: TGTGCCAGCAGCCAAGATTCAGGGGGACGTGGCTACACCTTC; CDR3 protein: CASSQDSGGRGYTF
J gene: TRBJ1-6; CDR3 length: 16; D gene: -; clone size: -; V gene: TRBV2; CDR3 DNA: TGTGCCAGCAGTGAAGCGAGAGGGAACTATAATTCACCCCTCCACTTT; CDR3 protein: CASSEARGNYNSPLHF
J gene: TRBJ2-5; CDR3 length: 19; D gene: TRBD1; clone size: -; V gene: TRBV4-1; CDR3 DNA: TGCGCCAGCAGCCGCCCGATTAATTCCGGGACAGGGAGTTGGGAGACCCAGTACTTC; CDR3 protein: CASSRPINSGTGSWETQYF
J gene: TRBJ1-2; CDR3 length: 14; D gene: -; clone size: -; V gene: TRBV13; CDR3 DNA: TGTGCCAGCAGCTTAAGAACAGCGTCATATGGCTACACCTTC; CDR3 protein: CASSLRTASYGYTF
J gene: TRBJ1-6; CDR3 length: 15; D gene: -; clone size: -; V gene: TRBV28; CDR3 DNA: TGTGCCAGCAGGGGGCAGGGGACTCCTAATTCACCCCTCCACTTT; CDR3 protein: CASRGQGTPNSPLHF
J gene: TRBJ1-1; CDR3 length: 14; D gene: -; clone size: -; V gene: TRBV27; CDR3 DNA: TGTGCCAGCAGTCCGGGGGGCTCTGGGACTGAAGCTTTCTTT; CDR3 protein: CASSPGGSGTEAFF
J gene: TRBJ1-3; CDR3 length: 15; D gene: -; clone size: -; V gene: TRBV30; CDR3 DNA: TGTGCCTGGAGTGCGTTTGGGGGAACTGGAAACACCATATATTTT; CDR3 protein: CAWSAFGGTGNTIYF
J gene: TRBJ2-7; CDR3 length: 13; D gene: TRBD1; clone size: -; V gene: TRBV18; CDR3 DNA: TGTGCCAGCTCACCCGTAACCGGGACAGGGGGTCACTTC; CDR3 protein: CASSPVTGTGGHF
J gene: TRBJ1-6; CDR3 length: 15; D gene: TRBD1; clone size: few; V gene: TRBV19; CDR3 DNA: TGTGCCAGTAGTCCAAGACAGGGGGATAATTCACCCCTCCACTTT; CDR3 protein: CASSPRQGDNSPLHF
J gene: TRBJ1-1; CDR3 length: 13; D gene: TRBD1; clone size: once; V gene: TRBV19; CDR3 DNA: TGTGCCAGTAGGGACAGGGGGAACACTGAAGCTTTCTTT; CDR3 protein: CASRDRGNTEAFF
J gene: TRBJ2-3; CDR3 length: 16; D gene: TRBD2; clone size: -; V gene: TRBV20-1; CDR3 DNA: TGCAGTGCTAGTGCAGCCAGACTAGCGGGGACAGATACGCAGTATTTT; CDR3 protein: CSASAARLAGTDTQYF
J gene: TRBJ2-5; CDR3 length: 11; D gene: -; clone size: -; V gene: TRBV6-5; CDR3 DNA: TGTGCCAGCAGACTCCAAGAGACCCAGTACTTC; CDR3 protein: CASRLQETQYF
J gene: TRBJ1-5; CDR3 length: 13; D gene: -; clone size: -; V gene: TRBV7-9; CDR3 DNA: TGTGCCAGCAGCTTAACGGGGAACGAGCCCCAGCATTTT; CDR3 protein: CASSLTGNEPQHF
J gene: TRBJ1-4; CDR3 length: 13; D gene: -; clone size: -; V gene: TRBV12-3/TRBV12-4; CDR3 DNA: TGTGCCAGCAGTTCTTCCGGCCCTGAAAAACTGTTTTTT; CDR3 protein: CASSSSGPEKLFF
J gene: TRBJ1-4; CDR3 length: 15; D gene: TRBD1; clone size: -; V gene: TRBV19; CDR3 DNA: TGTGCCAGTAGTACCCTGGACAGGGGGCGAGAAAAACTGTTTTTT; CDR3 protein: CASSTLDRGREKLFF
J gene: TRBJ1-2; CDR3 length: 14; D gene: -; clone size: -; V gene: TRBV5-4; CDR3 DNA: TGTGCCAGCAGCTTGAGGGTAGAGGGCTATGGCTACACCTTC; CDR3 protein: CASSLRVEGYGYTF
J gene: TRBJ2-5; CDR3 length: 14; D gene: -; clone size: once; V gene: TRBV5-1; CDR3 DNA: TGCGCCAGCAGCTTGGACAGCTCCCAAGAGACCCAGTACTTC; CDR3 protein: CASSLDSSQETQYF
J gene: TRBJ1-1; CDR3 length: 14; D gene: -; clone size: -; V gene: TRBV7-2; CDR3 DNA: TGTGCCAGCAGCTTAGAGGGGTCGGGCACTGAAGCTTTCTTT; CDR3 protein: CASSLEGSGTEAFF
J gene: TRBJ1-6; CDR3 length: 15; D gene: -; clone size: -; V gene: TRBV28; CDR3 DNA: TGTGCCAGCAGTTTACGGAGCTCCTATAATTCACCCCTCCACTTT; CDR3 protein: CASSLRSSYNSPLHF
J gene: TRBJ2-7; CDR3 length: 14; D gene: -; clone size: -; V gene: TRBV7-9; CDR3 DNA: TGTGCCGGTGGCCGGGGTGGCAGCTCCTACGAGCAGTACTTC; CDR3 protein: CAGGRGGSSYEQYF
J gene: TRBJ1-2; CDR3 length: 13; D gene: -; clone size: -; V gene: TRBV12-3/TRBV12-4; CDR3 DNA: TGTGCCAGCACCGAGGGGGTAGGGCAGGGCTACACCTTC; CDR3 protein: CASTEGVGQGYTF
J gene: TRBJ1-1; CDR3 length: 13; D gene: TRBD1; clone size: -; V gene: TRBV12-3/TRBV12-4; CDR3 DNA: TGTGCCAGCAGTTACAGGGGGCGAGATGAAGCTTTCTTT; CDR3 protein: CASSYRGRDEAFF
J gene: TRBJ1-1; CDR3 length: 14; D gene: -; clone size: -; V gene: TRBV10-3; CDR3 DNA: TGTGCCATCAGTTCGAATCTCATGAACACTGAAGCTTTCTTT; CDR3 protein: CAISSNLMNTEAFF
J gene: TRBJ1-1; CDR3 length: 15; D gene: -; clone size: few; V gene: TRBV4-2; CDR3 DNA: TGTGCCAGCAGCCAAGGTGGGAGGACCCACACTGAAGCTTTCTTT; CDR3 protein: CASSQGGRTHTEAFF
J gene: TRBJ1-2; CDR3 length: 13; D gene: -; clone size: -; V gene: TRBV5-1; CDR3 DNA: TGCGCCAGCAGCCCAATACAGGGAGGTGGCTACACCTTC; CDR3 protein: CASSPIQGGGYTF
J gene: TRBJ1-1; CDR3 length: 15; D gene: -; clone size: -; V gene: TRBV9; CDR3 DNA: TGTGCCAGCAGCGCCAACGGGGGTAGGGGCACTGAAGCTTTCTTT; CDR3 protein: CASSANGGRGTEAFF
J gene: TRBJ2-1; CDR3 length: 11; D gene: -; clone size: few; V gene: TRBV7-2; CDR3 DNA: TGTGCCAGCAGCTCAGCTAATGAGCAGTTCTTC; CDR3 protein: CASSSANEQFF
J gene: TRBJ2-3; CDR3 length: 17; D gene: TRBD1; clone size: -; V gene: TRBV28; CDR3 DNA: TGTGCCAGCAGCCCCACTCGACAGGGGGCCCCCACAGATACGCAGTATTTT; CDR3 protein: CASSPTRQGAPTDTQYF
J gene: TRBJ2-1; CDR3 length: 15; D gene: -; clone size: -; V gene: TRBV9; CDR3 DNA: TGTGCCAGCAGCGTAGGGGGGGGCATCCTGGATGAGCAGTTCTTC; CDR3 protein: CASSVGGGILDEQFF
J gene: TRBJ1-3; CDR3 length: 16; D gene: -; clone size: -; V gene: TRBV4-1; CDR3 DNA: TGCGCCAGCAGCCAAGATCCCGCCAGGGCCGGAAACACCATATATTTT; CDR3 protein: CASSQDPARAGNTIYF
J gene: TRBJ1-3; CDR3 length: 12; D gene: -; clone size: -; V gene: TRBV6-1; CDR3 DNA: TGTGCCAGCAGTGACCCGTGGAGCACCATATATTTT; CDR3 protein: CASSDPWSTIYF
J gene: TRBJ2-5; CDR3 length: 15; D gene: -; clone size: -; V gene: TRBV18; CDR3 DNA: TGTGCCAGCTCACTATCTGAAGGGCTAGCATGGACCCAGTACTTC; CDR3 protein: CASSLSEGLAWTQYF
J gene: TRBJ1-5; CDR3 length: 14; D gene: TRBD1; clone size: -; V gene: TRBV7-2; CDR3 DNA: TGTGCCAGCAGCTTAGGACAGGGGGCTCAGCCCCAGCATTTT; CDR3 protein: CASSLGQGAQPQHF